This entry lists 25 T cell receptor beta chains sequenced from one sample in a study of cytomegalovirus exposure and HLA in healthy donors. PCR employed 60 Vbeta and 13 Jbeta primers. Libraries were prepared by immunoSEQ multiplex PCR; TCRdb keeps only in-frame clonotypes and omits some of them. Of over 150,000 clones detected, more than 80% appear once; the ten largest clones hold 7%. Sequencing was done on a sample of PBMCs. Receptors were obtained from a woman aged 25 to 39 in good health and CMV-seropositive.

V and J are TRBV9 and TRBJ2-3; a weak D match, TRBD2 (7 bases). Deletions cut 2 bases from V and 0 bases from J, with 13 bases between. Germline V gene data show CDR1 as SGDLS and CDR2 as YYNGEE. This CDR3 has 16 residues. The CDR3 DNA follows: TGTGCCAGCAGCGTCTTCGGGGGGCACAGCACAGATACGCAGTATTTT. This translates into CASSVFGGHSTDTQYF.

This chain connects TRBV30 to TRBJ1-1; unclear D gene. The CDR3 has 12 amino acids. Germline CDR1 and CDR2: GTSNPN and SVGIG (reference sequence). Deletions cut 1 base from V and 0 bases from J, with 3 bases between. The CDR3 sequence is CAWSALNTEAFF. The CDR3 region has the DNA TGTGCCTGGAGTGCTTTGAACACTGAAGCTTTCTTT.

V and J are TRBV5-5 and TRBJ1-2, with 10 positions matching TRBD1. There are 15 residues in the CDR3. The germline V gene has CDR1 SGHKS and CDR2 YYEKEE (reference sequence). V shed 2 bases and J 7 bases; nucleotides not matched to a gene: 8. DNA of the CDR3: TGTGCCAGCAGCTTCGCGGGGACAGGGGCTGTTGGCTACACCTTC. Translating it yields CASSFAGTGAVGYTF.

The genes are TRBV14 and TRBJ1-1; TRBD1 is a possible D gene (6 bases). The germline V and J ends were trimmed by 3 bases and 0 bases, with 8 bases remaining between them. The CDR3 loop spans 14 amino acids. Looked up from germline, CDR1 is SGHDN and CDR2 is FVKESK. CDR3 bases: TGTGCCAGCAGCCAGAGGACAGTGAACACTGAAGCTTTCTTT. It is translated as CASSQRTVNTEAFF.

This clone occurred once. The chain's CDR3 is CASSFGPDGYGYTF. CDR3 sequence (DNA): TGTGCCAGCAGTTTTGGGCCCGACGGATATGGCTACACCTTC. V gene TRBV28 combines with J gene TRBJ1-2; unclear D gene. Trimming took 3 bases from V and 5 from J, leaving 13 bases between them. The CDR3 consists of 14 residues. Germline CDR1 MDHEN, CDR2 SYDVKM.

This chain links TRBV5-1 with TRBJ1-1, with a weak D call TRBD1 (6 bases). Germline CDR1 is SGHRS and CDR2 is YFSETQ. CDR3 length equals 13 residues. Trimming stripped 7 bases from V and 6 bases from J, with 16 bases between. CDR3 bases: TGCGCCAGCCGGGACATCAGCCGAGCTGAAGCTTTCTTT. The encoded protein is CASRDISRAEAFF.

The chain couples TRBV10-3 to TRBJ1-2; D is possibly TRBD1 (6 bases). Per the germline V gene, CDR1 is ENHRY and CDR2 is SYGVKD. The V gene lost 0 bases and the J gene lost 2 bases, with 10 bases spanning the gap. The CDR3 covers 15 residues. CDR3 nucleotides: TGTGCCATCAGTGAGTCGACAGGATTCAACTATGGCTACACCTTC. It is translated as CAISESTGFNYGYTF.

The V and J genes are TRBV4-3 and TRBJ2-1, with 9 bases matching TRBD2. CDR1 and CDR2 from the germline V gene are LGHNA and YSLEER. V shed 1 base and J 8 bases; nucleotides not matched to a gene: 9. CDR3 length: 16 amino acids. The CDR3 DNA follows: TGCGCCAGCAGCCAAGGGGCTAGCGGGATGGGGGATGAGCAGTTCTTC. It encodes CASSQGASGMGDEQFF.

The genes are TRBV6-5 and TRBJ2-7; 11 bases align to TRBD1. The trim removed 6 bases at V and 6 bases at J, leaving 7 bases unmatched. Germline V lookup: CDR1 MNHEY, CDR2 SVGAGI. The CDR3 totals 14 residues. The CDR3: CASSQGQGEGEQYF. CDR3 bases: TGTGCCAGCAGCCAGGGACAGGGGGAGGGCGAGCAGTACTTC.

V and J are TRBV7-9 and TRBJ2-7; 12 bases align to TRBD2. In germline, CDR1 is SEHNR, CDR2 FQNEAQ (reference sequence). Germline trimming cut 5 bases from V and 2 bases from J; bases unmatched to any gene: 7. This CDR3 has 16 residues. In DNA, the CDR3 is TGTGCCAGCAGCCGGCTAGCGGGGGGGTCCGCCTACGAGCAGTACTTC. This translates into CASSRLAGGSAYEQYF.

Written as DNA, the CDR3 is TGCGCCAGCAGCCAAGATTTATTCGGGCTAGCGGGGAGGGGTGAGCAGTTCTTC. Translating it yields CASSQDLFGLAGRGEQFF. The chain recombines TRBV4-1 with TRBJ2-1; 9 bases align to TRBD2. This CDR3 contains 18 residues. The J segment lost 9 bases and the V segment lost 0 bases, leaving 15 bases of the junction unmatched. CDR1 is MGHRA and CDR2 is YSYEKL in the germline V gene.

V is TRBV5-6 and J is TRBJ1-2; D may be TRBD1 (6 bases). Trimming left V 4 bases short and J 8 bases short, with 21 bases between. Germline assignment: CDR1 SGHDT and CDR2 YYEEEE. This CDR3 comprises 15 residues. CDR3 sequence (DNA): TGTGCCAGCAGCCCGAAGGACAGAGATCTATGGGGCTACACCTTC. Encoded protein: CASSPKDRDLWGYTF.

The rearrangement uses TRBV6-1 and TRBJ2-3; 7 bases line up with TRBD2. The length of the CDR3 is 17 residues. V lost 7 bases and J lost 2; bases outside the gene matches: 15. Germline V gene data show CDR1 as MNHNS and CDR2 as SASEGT. The CDR3 reads CASNEGIAGAYTDTQYF. CDR3 nucleotide sequence: TGTGCCAGCAATGAGGGTATAGCGGGTGCTTACACAGATACGCAGTATTTT.

The gene calls are TRBV7-2 and TRBJ2-5; D gene ambiguous. In germline, CDR1 is SGHTA, CDR2 FQGNSA. This CDR3 spans 14 amino acids. V lost 1 base and J lost 5, with 11 bases in between. The CDR3 sequence: CASSLDRWLETQYF. CDR3 bases: TGTGCCAGCAGCTTAGATCGTTGGCTCGAGACCCAGTACTTC. Together with reference TRBV7-2 and TRBJ2-5, the CDR3 gives the full variable domain: GAGVSQSPSNKVTEKGKDVELRCDPISGHTALYWYRQSLGQGLEFLIYFQGNSAPDKSGLPSDRFSAERTGGSVSTLTIQRTQQEDSAVYLCASSLDRWLETQYFGPGTRLLVL.

The J gene is TRBJ2-3, the V gene TRBV5-5; D is unresolved. Germline V gene data show CDR1 as SGHKS and CDR2 as YYEKEE (reference sequence). V was shortened by 4 bases and J by 4 bases, with 10 bases between the two germline ends. The CDR3 extends over 13 amino acids. CDR3: CASSPSLPDTQYF. The CDR3 DNA is TGTGCCAGCAGCCCCTCCCTCCCAGATACGCAGTATTTT.

This chain uses TRBV19 with TRBJ1-1; D is uncertain. The CDR3 totals 16 residues. Looked up from germline, CDR1 is LNHDA and CDR2 is SQIVND (reference sequence). Trimming shortened V by 3 bases and J by 2 bases, and 16 bases separated the two germline ends. DNA of the CDR3: TGTGCCAGTAGTATCGGGTTATATAGAGCCAACACTGAAGCTTTCTTT. This translates into CASSIGLYRANTEAFF.

This chain uses TRBV28 with TRBJ1-2; D may be TRBD1 (5 bases). Trimming removed 5 bases at V and 4 bases at J, with 11 bases between. CDR1 MDHEN and CDR2 SYDVKM come from the germline V gene. The CDR3 has 13 amino acids. Written as DNA, the CDR3 is TGTGCCAGCAGTCCCGGACACCTCTATGGCTACACCTTC. This encodes CASSPGHLYGYTF.

This clone is a singleton in its sample. The V and J genes are TRBV28 and TRBJ1-2; 12 bases align to TRBD1. Germline trimming cut 5 bases from V and 8 bases from J; bases unmatched to any gene: 9. Germline-derived CDR1 and CDR2 are MDHEN and SYDVKM. The CDR3 contains 15 residues. The DNA of the CDR3 is TGTGCCAGCAGTATGACCGGGACAGGGGGCGGGGGCTACACCTTC. It codes for CASSMTGTGGGGYTF.

A few counts support this clone. This chain joins TRBV9 and TRBJ2-3; 8 bases fit TRBD2. This CDR3 has 16 residues. CDR1 and CDR2 (germline): SGDLS, YYNGEE. V gave up 1 base and J gave up 3 bases; unmatched junction bases: 7. CDR3 region: CASSVLYRGGTDTQYF. In nucleotides, the CDR3 is TGTGCCAGCAGCGTACTTTATCGGGGGGGTACAGATACGCAGTATTTT.

The chain uses TRBV28 and TRBJ2-1, with 10 bases lining up with TRBD1. V was pared by 4 bases and J by 7 bases, with 4 bases of the junction left unmatched. The CDR3 is made up of 14 amino acids. CDR1 and CDR2 (germline): MDHEN, SYDVKM. CDR3 sequence: CASSSGQGINEQFF. The CDR3 coding sequence is TGTGCCAGCAGTTCGGGACAGGGGATAAATGAGCAGTTCTTC.

The chain has TRBV30 and TRBJ2-5, with D tentatively TRBD2 (6 bases). This CDR3 has 13 amino acids. Trimming removed 0 bases at V and 14 bases at J, with 19 bases between. Germline values: CDR1 GTSNPN, CDR2 SVGIG (reference sequence). For the CDR3, the DNA is TGTGCCTGGAGTGTTACGGGTTTAACGGGGGTATACTTC. This gives the protein CAWSVTGLTGVYF.

This chain uses TRBV9 with TRBJ2-1, with D possibly being TRBD1 (6 bases). V lost 0 bases and J lost 3, with 19 bases in between. Germline-derived CDR1 and CDR2 are SGDLS and YYNGEE. The CDR3 has 18 residues. The CDR3 protein is CASSVGRDPRGNYNEQFF. CDR3 nucleotides: TGTGCCAGCAGCGTAGGCCGTGACCCCAGGGGAAACTACAATGAGCAGTTCTTC.

The chain employs TRBV2 and TRBJ2-7, with a weak D call TRBD2 (6 bases). Trimming cost V 6 bases and J 2 bases, with 8 bases left between them. The CDR3 consists of 12 residues. CDR1 SNHLY and CDR2 FYNNEI come from the germline V gene. In nucleotides, the CDR3 is TGTGCCAGCAGGGGACTTACCTACGAGCAGTACTTC. Translated, it gives CASRGLTYEQYF.

The J gene is TRBJ2-7, the V gene TRBV6-6, with 10 nucleotides matching TRBD1. CDR3 length equals 16 residues. With 0 bases clipped from V and 1 base from J, the junction kept 3 bases outside the gene matches. The germline gives CDR1 MNHNY, CDR2 SVGAGI (reference sequence). CDR3 in amino acids: CASSYSGTGASYEQYF. The CDR3 DNA reads TGTGCCAGCAGTTACTCCGGGACAGGGGCGTCCTACGAGCAGTACTTC.

Written as DNA, the CDR3 is TGCGCCAGCAGCTCGGGCCAGGGGGCCCACGAGCAGTACTTC. Translation: CASSSGQGAHEQYF. This chain uses TRBV5-1 with TRBJ2-7; TRBD1 aligns across 8 bases. V lost 3 bases, J lost 5 bases, and 7 bases stayed unmatched. Germline-derived CDR1 and CDR2 are SGHRS and YFSETQ. The CDR3 contains 14 residues.